A single sample gave rise to the 17 T cell receptor beta chains below, sequenced in a study of shared clonotypes between healthy human individuals. The naive CD8 fraction comprised CD45RO-negative cells positively selected for CCR7 and excluded terminally differentiated effector memory CD45RA+ cells. Generated by immunoSEQ multiplex PCR, the TCRdb table keeps only in-frame clones and is missing some. The table lists more than 600,000 clones, 90% to 95% of them singletons. The sequenced material came from naive CD8+ T cells sorted from blood. The receptors were sampled from a man in his thirties or forties in good health.

The chain carries TRBV15 and TRBJ1-5; tentatively, D is TRBD1 (5 bases). Trimming removed 6 bases at V and 4 bases at J, with 13 bases between. The V gene's germline CDR1 is LNHNV and CDR2 YYDKDF (reference sequence). The CDR3 length is 14 residues. In DNA, the CDR3 is TGTGCCACCAGTGGGGCGGGGGGGAATCAGCCCCAGCATTTT. This codes for CATSGAGGNQPQHF.

The rearrangement uses TRBV5-6 and TRBJ2-7, with 8 bases matching TRBD2. The V gene end was trimmed by 4 bases and the J gene end by 6 bases; junction bases not matched to a gene: 9. The CDR3 loop spans 14 amino acids. CDR1 SGHDT and CDR2 YYEEEE come from the germline V gene. The CDR3 is CASSPGTSPVEQYF. The CDR3 nucleotides read TGTGCCAGCAGCCCCGGGACTAGTCCCGTCGAGCAGTACTTC.

This clone was counted ten times or more. V usage is TRBV7-9 and J usage is TRBJ2-5, with 9 nucleotides matching TRBD2. Germline CDR1 SEHNR, CDR2 FQNEAQ (reference sequence). The V segment lost 7 bases and the J segment 0 bases; nucleotides outside the gene matches: 3. This CDR3 is 14 amino acids long. The DNA for the CDR3 is TGTGCCAGCACCGGACTAGCGAACCAAGAGACCCAGTACTTC. This gives the protein CASTGLANQETQYF.

The chain links TRBV11-1 to TRBJ2-1; D may be TRBD2 (9 bases). The CDR3 runs 13 residues. V dropped 5 bases and J dropped 14 bases, with 19 bases sitting between them. The germline V gene has CDR1 SGHAT and CDR2 FQDESV (reference sequence). CDR3 region: CASSQGAGTSKFF. CDR3 nucleotide sequence: TGTGCCAGCAGCCAGGGGGCCGGGACTAGCAAGTTCTTC.

The chain combines TRBV30 with TRBJ2-3, with TRBD1 as a possible D gene (6 bases). This CDR3 has 18 amino acids. Germline-derived CDR1 and CDR2 are GTSNPN and SVGIG (reference sequence). The CDR3 DNA reads TGTGCACTGGAGTTGGCCGGGCAGTCAGGGGCCAGCACAGATACGCAGTATTTT. Translating gives CALELAGQSGASTDTQYF.

This chain links TRBV18 with TRBJ2-7; D may be TRBD1 or TRBD2 (6 bases each). Germline CDR1 is KGHSH and CDR2 is LQKENI. V was cut by 3 bases and J by 5 bases, with 26 bases left in between. The CDR3 length is 18 residues. In DNA, the CDR3 is TGTGCCAGCTCACCGGGCAGGGGAAAGCTTGCGGAGCGGGACGAGCAGTACTTC. Amino acids: CASSPGRGKLAERDEQYF.

The chain joins TRBV15 to TRBJ1-3; 7 bases agree with TRBD1. The CDR3 is 15 residues long. With V trimmed by 6 bases and J by 0 bases, 5 bases remained unmatched. CDR1 and CDR2 (germline): LNHNV, YYDKDF (reference sequence). In nucleotides, the CDR3 is TGTGCCACCAGGAGGGCAGGGGGCTCTGGAAACACCATATATTTT. Translating it yields CATRRAGGSGNTIYF.

The chain links TRBV7-9 to TRBJ2-1; no firm D call. The CDR3 loop spans 13 amino acids. Germline V gene lookup returns CDR1 SEHNR and CDR2 FQNEAQ (reference sequence). V was trimmed by 0 bases and J by 7 bases, leaving 7 bases between them. Here the CDR3 reads CASSLALENEQFF. The CDR3 bases are TGTGCCAGCAGCTTAGCGCTCGAGAATGAGCAGTTCTTC. The full variable domain, completed using reference TRBV7-9 and TRBJ2-1, is DTGVSQNPRHKITKRGQNVTFRCDPISEHNRLYWYRQTLGQGPEFLTYFQNEAQLEKSRLLSDRFSAERPKGSFSTLEIQRTEQGDSAMYLCASSLALENEQFFGPGTRLTVL.

CDR3 DNA: TGTGCCAGCAGCGTAGGTTATGCCACAGATACGCAGTATTTT. It codes for CASSVGYATDTQYF. J is TRBJ2-3 and V is TRBV9; no clear D gene. The CDR3 length is 14 residues. The V end lost 0 bases, the J end lost 2 bases, and 7 bases lay between the germline ends. The germline gives CDR1 SGDLS, CDR2 YYNGEE.

The V and J genes are TRBV28 and TRBJ2-7; unclear D gene. The CDR3 sequence is 13 residues long. V shed 1 base and J shed 7 bases, with 11 bases lying between them. CDR1 and CDR2 (germline): MDHEN, SYDVKM. DNA for the CDR3: TGTGCCAGCAGTTTATTTAGGGCCTCGGAGCAGTACTTC. Its translation: CASSLFRASEQYF.

Concerning this clone: This specimen includes other DNA sequences encoding the same CDR3. The V and J genes are TRBV27 and TRBJ2-1, with 7 bases fitting TRBD1. CDR1 and CDR2 from the germline V gene are MNHEY and SMNVEV (reference sequence). V lost 4 bases to trimming and J lost 1 base; unmatched junction nucleotides: 4. The CDR3 consists of 15 residues. The CDR3 is CASSSRDSSYNEQFF. Written as DNA, the CDR3 is TGTGCCAGCAGTTCCCGGGACAGTTCCTACAATGAGCAGTTCTTC.

Only one count was recorded for this clone. The rearrangement uses TRBV7-9 and TRBJ2-1, with 10 bases identical to TRBD1. The CDR3 extends over 14 amino acids. V trimming: 5 bases; J trimming: 9 bases; junction bases outside the gene matches: 7. Germline loops: CDR1 SEHNR, CDR2 FQNEAQ (reference sequence). This chain's CDR3 is CASSPGQGGGEQFF. The CDR3 DNA follows: TGTGCCAGCAGCCCCGGACAGGGGGGGGGTGAGCAGTTCTTC.

Only one count was recorded for this clone. This chain links TRBV15 with TRBJ2-1; perhaps TRBD2 as D (5 bases). Germline loops: CDR1 LNHNV, CDR2 YYDKDF (reference sequence). The CDR3 loop spans 14 amino acids. Trimming stripped 8 bases from V and 7 bases from J, with 18 bases between. The CDR3 DNA reads TGTGCCACCGAGTCGGGTACTAGGAGTAATGAGCAGTTCTTC. Protein: CATESGTRSNEQFF.

The chain combines TRBV30 with TRBJ2-7; D not certain. Germline V gene data show CDR1 as GTSNPN and CDR2 as SVGIG (reference sequence). The CDR3 has 13 residues. V was cut by 2 bases and J by 3 bases, with 11 bases left in between. CDR3 loop: CAWSLGVGYEQYF. DNA of the CDR3: TGTGCCTGGAGTTTGGGCGTGGGCTACGAGCAGTACTTC.

The chain is built from TRBV4-2 and TRBJ2-3, with D unresolved. CDR3 length equals 14 residues. Germline loops: CDR1 LGHNA, CDR2 YNFKEQ. The V gene lost 2 bases and the J gene lost 2 bases, with 8 bases spanning the gap. The CDR3 DNA is TGTGCCAGCAGCCAAAGGACGCTCACAGATACGCAGTATTTT. It encodes CASSQRTLTDTQYF.

V and J are TRBV9 and TRBJ2-5; a possible D gene is TRBD2 (5 bases). The CDR3 is made up of 15 amino acids. V gave up 5 bases and J gave up 5 bases, with 19 bases separating them. From germline, CDR1 is SGDLS and CDR2 YYNGEE. CDR3 coding DNA: TGTGCCAGCAGTCAAGACGGGGTGTCTTCGGAGACCCAGTACTTC. Translation: CASSQDGVSSETQYF. Using reference TRBV9 and TRBJ2-5 for the parts outside the CDR3, the full variable domain is DSGVTQTPKHLITATGQRVTLRCSPRSGDLSVYWYQQSLDQGLQFLIQYYNGEERAKGNILERFSAQQFPDLHSELNLSSLELGDSALYFCASSQDGVSSETQYFGPGTRLLVL.

The chain carries TRBV13 and TRBJ2-7; TRBD2 aligns across 12 bases. The CDR3 extends over 16 amino acids. The germline V gene has CDR1 PRHDT and CDR2 FYEKMQ (reference sequence). V gave up 5 bases and J gave up 4 bases; unmatched junction bases: 9. The CDR3 is CASSPLAGGSLYEQYF. The CDR3 nucleotides are TGTGCCAGCAGCCCCCTAGCGGGAGGGTCCTTATACGAGCAGTACTTC. The full variable domain, its missing parts supplied by reference TRBV13 and TRBJ2-7, is AAGVIQSPRHLIKEKRETATLKCYPIPRHDTVYWYQQGPGQDPQFLISFYEKMQSDKGSIPDRFSAQQFSDYHSELNMSSLELGDSALYFCASSPLAGGSLYEQYFGPGTRLTVT.